A selection of T cell receptor beta chains follows, all from one sample in a study of CD8 T cells in Susac syndrome. TCRdb independently ran MiXCR on the immunoSEQ multiplex PCR reads; one entry per CDR3 protein. The data contain more than 150,000 distinct CDR3 sequences, just over 90% of them seen just once; the ten biggest clones take up under 0.085%. The sample was CD4+ T cells from PBMCs. All receptors derive from a human donor in good health. The CDR3 runs from the conserved cysteine through the conserved F or W. The D gene is left open where the match is weak. Rows may omit the clone size; those that give it use once, few, many or a size class.

j_gene: TRBJ2-7
abundance: once
v_gene: TRBV2
d_gene: -
CDR3nt: TGTGCCAGCAGGCCTTTCGGATACTACGAGCAGTACTTC
CDR3aa: CASRPFGYYEQYF

j_gene: TRBJ1-2
abundance: -
v_gene: TRBV29-1
d_gene: -
CDR3nt: TGCAGCGTCGGCAGAGACTATGGCTACACCTTC
CDR3aa: CSVGRDYGYTF

j_gene: TRBJ2-3
abundance: -
v_gene: TRBV28
d_gene: -
CDR3nt: TGTGCCAGCAGTTCTCTGGGGGGGGGCCCCACAGATACGCAGTATTTT
CDR3aa: CASSSLGGGPTDTQYF

j_gene: TRBJ2-3
abundance: -
v_gene: TRBV27
d_gene: TRBD2
CDR3nt: TGTGCCAGCAGCCCACTAGCGGGGGGGGTAGATACGCAGTATTTT
CDR3aa: CASSPLAGGVDTQYF

j_gene: TRBJ2-7
abundance: -
v_gene: TRBV5-1
d_gene: -
CDR3nt: TGCGCCAGCTTCCACGGGGGGACAGGACGGTACGAGCAGTACTTC
CDR3aa: CASFHGGTGRYEQYF

j_gene: TRBJ1-2
abundance: -
v_gene: TRBV13
d_gene: -
CDR3nt: TGTGCCAGCAGCCACAGTGGCAGGGTAGTCTATGGCTACACCTTC
CDR3aa: CASSHSGRVVYGYTF

j_gene: TRBJ1-3
abundance: -
v_gene: TRBV7-2
d_gene: -
CDR3nt: TGTGCCAGCAGCGTACACCACCACTCTGGAAACACCATATATTTT
CDR3aa: CASSVHHHSGNTIYF

j_gene: TRBJ1-6
abundance: -
v_gene: TRBV30
d_gene: TRBD1
CDR3nt: TGTGCCTGGAGGCGGCGACAGGGCTATAATTCACCCCTCCACTTT
CDR3aa: CAWRRRQGYNSPLHF

j_gene: TRBJ1-2
abundance: once
v_gene: TRBV5-1
d_gene: -
CDR3nt: TGCGCCAGCAGCTCCGGGTGGCTAGGCAGGGACTATGGCTACACCTTC
CDR3aa: CASSSGWLGRDYGYTF

j_gene: TRBJ1-5
abundance: -
v_gene: TRBV20-1
d_gene: TRBD1
CDR3nt: TGCAGTGCTACCCATTGGACAGGAGGCAATCAGCCCCAGCATTTT
CDR3aa: CSATHWTGGNQPQHF

j_gene: TRBJ2-2
abundance: once
v_gene: TRBV5-1
d_gene: -
CDR3nt: TGCGCCAGCAGCCGCCTCCTGAGGACCGGGGAGCTGTTTTTT
CDR3aa: CASSRLLRTGELFF

j_gene: TRBJ2-4
abundance: -
v_gene: TRBV15
d_gene: TRBD1
CDR3nt: TGTGCCACCAGCAGGGGACAGTTTTCGGACATTCAGTACTTC
CDR3aa: CATSRGQFSDIQYF

j_gene: TRBJ2-3
abundance: -
v_gene: TRBV5-4
d_gene: -
CDR3nt: TGTGCCAGCAGCCAAAGGGCCCCAGATACGCAGTATTTT
CDR3aa: CASSQRAPDTQYF

j_gene: TRBJ2-7
abundance: -
v_gene: TRBV7-2
d_gene: -
CDR3nt: TGTGCCAGCAGGACTGATTACTCCTACGAGCAGTACTTC
CDR3aa: CASRTDYSYEQYF

j_gene: TRBJ2-4
abundance: -
v_gene: TRBV7-2
d_gene: -
CDR3nt: TGTGCCAGCAGCTTAGAAACAGGAGGGCCCAAAAACATTCAGTACTTC
CDR3aa: CASSLETGGPKNIQYF

j_gene: TRBJ1-2
abundance: once
v_gene: TRBV2
d_gene: -
CDR3nt: TGTGCCAGCACCCTCCGGAGGGACGGCTACACCTTC
CDR3aa: CASTLRRDGYTF

j_gene: TRBJ2-5
abundance: -
v_gene: TRBV7-2
d_gene: -
CDR3nt: TGTGCCAGCAGCTTAGGGGGCTTCCAAGAGACCCAGTACTTC
CDR3aa: CASSLGGFQETQYF

j_gene: TRBJ2-3
abundance: -
v_gene: TRBV7-2
d_gene: -
CDR3nt: TGTGCCAGCAGCTTGGGTTGGACACCCACAGATACGCAGTATTTT
CDR3aa: CASSLGWTPTDTQYF

j_gene: TRBJ2-7
abundance: -
v_gene: TRBV5-1
d_gene: TRBD2
CDR3nt: TGCGCCAGCAGCCCTTTGACTAGCGGGAGCTTTACCTACGAGCAGTACTTC
CDR3aa: CASSPLTSGSFTYEQYF

j_gene: TRBJ1-2
abundance: once
v_gene: TRBV3-1
d_gene: -
CDR3nt: TGTGCCAGCAGCCACGGGTCGGCCTCAGAGGGCTACACCTTC
CDR3aa: CASSHGSASEGYTF

j_gene: TRBJ1-1
abundance: once
v_gene: TRBV2
d_gene: -
CDR3nt: TGTGCTAGATCCGCAGTGAACACTGAAGCTTTCTTT
CDR3aa: CARSAVNTEAFF

j_gene: TRBJ2-7
abundance: -
v_gene: TRBV6-5
d_gene: -
CDR3nt: TGTGCCAGCACTCCTAGCGAAGGGGGAAAGGAGTACTTC
CDR3aa: CASTPSEGGKEYF

j_gene: TRBJ2-5
abundance: -
v_gene: TRBV24-1
d_gene: -
CDR3nt: TGTGCCACCAGCTTAGCGGACATTCAAGAGATCCAGTACTTC
CDR3aa: CATSLADIQEIQYF

j_gene: TRBJ2-7
abundance: -
v_gene: TRBV13
d_gene: -
CDR3nt: TGTGCCAGCAGCTCTTGGCGGGGACAAAGCGAGCAGTACTTC
CDR3aa: CASSSWRGQSEQYF

j_gene: TRBJ1-1
abundance: -
v_gene: TRBV7-2
d_gene: -
CDR3nt: TGTGCCAGCAGCTCCTTTCTACGATCCAACACTGAAGCTTTCTTT
CDR3aa: CASSSFLRSNTEAFF

j_gene: TRBJ2-3
abundance: -
v_gene: TRBV5-1
d_gene: TRBD2
CDR3nt: TGCGCCAGCAGCTTCGCCACTAGCGGGGGTGGAGAAGATACGCAGTATTTT
CDR3aa: CASSFATSGGGEDTQYF

j_gene: TRBJ2-7
abundance: -
v_gene: TRBV20-1
d_gene: -
CDR3nt: TGCAGTGCTAGCCAGCCTAGAGGTTCTGCCGAGCAGTACTTC
CDR3aa: CSASQPRGSAEQYF

j_gene: TRBJ2-1
abundance: -
v_gene: TRBV7-9
d_gene: -
CDR3nt: TGTGCCAGCAGCTGGAGCGGGCCCTACAATGAGCAGTTCTTC
CDR3aa: CASSWSGPYNEQFF

j_gene: TRBJ2-1
abundance: -
v_gene: TRBV5-1
d_gene: -
CDR3nt: TGCGCCAGCAGGGAGACCAGTTCCGCGATCAATGAGCAGTTCTTC
CDR3aa: CASRETSSAINEQFF

j_gene: TRBJ1-2
abundance: few
v_gene: TRBV6-5
d_gene: -
CDR3nt: TGTGCCAGCAGCCTCAGGGCTAACTATGGCTACACCTTC
CDR3aa: CASSLRANYGYTF

j_gene: TRBJ2-5
abundance: once
v_gene: TRBV29-1
d_gene: -
CDR3nt: TGCAGCGTTGAAGGGCGGCTCCAAGAGACCCAGTACTTC
CDR3aa: CSVEGRLQETQYF

j_gene: TRBJ2-2
abundance: -
v_gene: TRBV7-2
d_gene: -
CDR3nt: TGTGCCAGCACCGAACTAGGGGCGAACACCGGGGAGCTGTTTTTT
CDR3aa: CASTELGANTGELFF

j_gene: TRBJ2-1
abundance: -
v_gene: TRBV7-8
d_gene: TRBD2
CDR3nt: TGTGCCAGCAGCCTTGAGGGACTAGCGAGCTCCTACAATGAGCAGTTCTTC
CDR3aa: CASSLEGLASSYNEQFF

j_gene: TRBJ2-2
abundance: once
v_gene: TRBV9
d_gene: TRBD2
CDR3nt: TGTGCCAGCAGCGTAGGATCTAGCGGGGGGTTCACCGGGGAGCTGTTTTTT
CDR3aa: CASSVGSSGGFTGELFF

j_gene: TRBJ1-1
abundance: -
v_gene: TRBV20-1
d_gene: -
CDR3nt: TGCAGTGCCGGGGGGCAGTTGAACACTGAAGCTTTCTTT
CDR3aa: CSAGGQLNTEAFF

j_gene: TRBJ1-1
abundance: once
v_gene: TRBV5-1
d_gene: TRBD1
CDR3nt: TGCGCCAGCAGTAAGGACAGGGCGAACACTGAAGCTTTCTTT
CDR3aa: CASSKDRANTEAFF

j_gene: TRBJ2-6
abundance: -
v_gene: TRBV27
d_gene: -
CDR3nt: TGTGCCAGCAGTCGTAACAGGCTCCCTAGCTCTGGGGCCAACGTCCTGACTTTC
CDR3aa: CASSRNRLPSSGANVLTF

j_gene: TRBJ2-7
abundance: -
v_gene: TRBV7-2
d_gene: -
CDR3nt: TGTGCCAGCAGCTTAGGGCCCCAAAACTACGAGCAGTACTTC
CDR3aa: CASSLGPQNYEQYF

j_gene: TRBJ1-2
abundance: -
v_gene: TRBV5-1
d_gene: -
CDR3nt: TGCGCCAGCAGCGCGGGGCTCTATGGCTACACCTTC
CDR3aa: CASSAGLYGYTF